This T cell receptor beta chain was identified in a study of shared clonotypes between healthy human individuals. The CDR3 is 12 residues long. Germline V lookup: CDR1 MGHRA, CDR2 YSYEKL. With 1 base removed from V and 7 bases from J, the gap between germline ends came to 6 bases. Generated by immunoSEQ multiplex PCR, the TCRdb table keeps only in-frame clones and is missing some. Altogether some 2.4 million clones are present, approximately 94% being singletons, with the ten largest covering approximately 0.35%. Sequencing was performed on naive CD4+ T cells from PBMCs. This sample's subset: CD45RA+ positively selected. The V gene is TRBV4-1, the J gene TRBJ2-3; D is ambiguous. This clonotype was sampled from a man aged 18 to 29 in good health. Some clones in this sample may be carry-over from other donors' samples. The DNA of the CDR3 is TGCGCCAGCAGCCAAGCTCTATATACGCAGTATTTT. Translated, it gives CASSQALYTQYF.